A single sample is the source of the 28 T cell receptor beta chains below, sequenced in a study of blood T cell repertoires in COVID-19. TCRdb keeps only in-frame clones here, not all; method: immunoSEQ multiplex PCR. The sample holds about 170,000 clones, about 90% seen once. Sequencing was carried out using peripheral blood. Source of these receptors: a man aged 25 to 40 with COVID-19, enrolled during active disease.

This chain links TRBV7-9 with TRBJ2-1; TRBD2 agrees at 9 bases. The J segment lost 7 bases and the V segment lost 5 bases, leaving 15 bases of the junction unmatched. Germline CDR1 and CDR2: SEHNR and FQNEAQ (reference sequence). The CDR3 extends over 17 amino acids. In DNA, the CDR3 is TGTGCCAGCAGCCCCTTCGGGGGCGGGAGGGGGAGAAATGAGCAGTTCTTC. It translates to CASSPFGGGRGRNEQFF.

This chain connects TRBV5-1 to TRBJ2-2; 9 positions match TRBD1. Germline V gives CDR1 SGHRS, CDR2 YFSETQ. CDR3 length: 16 residues. Losses at the gene ends were 4 bases for V and 6 bases for J; bases not matched to a gene: 10. CDR3 loop: CASSPPGTGSAGELFF. In DNA form, the CDR3 reads TGCGCCAGCAGCCCCCCCGGGACAGGGTCGGCCGGGGAGCTGTTTTTT.

About this clone: This sample also contains other DNA sequences that code for the same CDR3. This chain connects TRBV6-5 to TRBJ1-2; the match to TRBD1 covers 7 bases. Per germline, CDR1 MNHEY and CDR2 SVGAGI. The CDR3 totals 11 residues. V lost 6 bases to trimming and J lost 8 bases; unmatched junction nucleotides: 3. For the CDR3, the DNA is TGTGCCAGCAGCCAGGGGGGAGGCTACACCTTC. It codes for CASSQGGGYTF.

V is TRBV7-9 and J is TRBJ1-4; unclear D gene. Germline V lookup: CDR1 SEHNR, CDR2 FQNEAQ (reference sequence). Trimming cost V 3 bases and J 7 bases, with 18 bases left between them. The CDR3 is 16 residues long. For the CDR3, the DNA is TGTGCCAGCAGCTTCCCGGGGTTTTCCGCGGGTGAAAAACTGTTTTTT. Its protein product is CASSFPGFSAGEKLFF.

The chain has TRBV10-3 and TRBJ2-1, with TRBD2 matching over 9 bases. V trimming: 2 bases; J trimming: 4 bases; junction bases outside the gene matches: 3. CDR1 is ENHRY, CDR2 SYGVKD, per germline. The CDR3 is made up of 15 amino acids. Here the CDR3 DNA reads TGTGCCATCAGTGAGGAGCGGGGGGTTTACAATGAGCAGTTCTTC. This sequence encodes CAISEERGVYNEQFF.

The chain couples TRBV27 to TRBJ2-3; 8 bases are a match to TRBD1. The germline gives CDR1 MNHEY, CDR2 SMNVEV (reference sequence). The CDR3 is 16 amino acids. Trimming took 6 bases from V and 1 from J; bases not matched to a gene: 9. The CDR3 DNA reads as TGTGCCAGCAGCCCTAGCCCGGGACAGGGCACAGATACGCAGTATTTT. This translates into CASSPSPGQGTDTQYF.

This clone has just one count. The chain uses TRBV19 and TRBJ1-6, with D possibly being TRBD1 (6 bases). This CDR3 comprises 16 residues. The germline V gene encodes CDR1 LNHDA and CDR2 SQIVND (reference sequence). V was cut by 3 bases and J by 7 bases, with 16 bases left in between. CDR3 sequence reads: CASSITSGQINSPLHF. The CDR3 DNA sequence: TGTGCCAGTAGTATCACTTCAGGACAGATAAATTCACCCCTCCACTTT.

The chain combines TRBV15 with TRBJ1-5; D remains ambiguous. This CDR3 spans 14 amino acids. Looked up from germline, CDR1 is LNHNV and CDR2 is YYDKDF (reference sequence). Trimming took off 2 bases at V and 1 base at J, with 6 bases between the two ends. CDR3 sequence reads: CATSRPLSNQPQHF. The CDR3 nucleotides are TGTGCCACCAGCAGACCCCTCAGCAATCAGCCCCAGCATTTT. The full variable domain, its missing parts supplied by reference TRBV15 and TRBJ1-5, is DAMVIQNPRYQVTQFGKPVTLSCSQTLNHNVMYWYQQKSSQAPKLLFHYYDKDFNNEADTPDNFQSRRPNTSFCFLDIRSPGLGDTAMYLCATSRPLSNQPQHFGDGTRLSIL.

The chain combines TRBV5-1 with TRBJ2-2; TRBD2 matches 8 bases. Germline values: CDR1 SGHRS, CDR2 YFSETQ. V lost 4 bases to trimming and J lost 4 bases; unmatched junction nucleotides: 3. The CDR3 totals 14 residues. CDR3 DNA: TGCGCCAGCAGCCGGGGGACTAGCACCGGGGAGCTGTTTTTT. Protein sequence: CASSRGTSTGELFF.

This clone was seen only once. This chain joins TRBV4-2 and TRBJ2-4; 9 bases are shared with TRBD2. Germline assignment: CDR1 LGHNA and CDR2 YNFKEQ. V lost 0 bases and J lost 2; bases outside the gene matches: 11. The CDR3 extends over 19 amino acids. For the CDR3, the DNA is TGTGCCAGCAGCCAAGATGCCTTGGCGGGAGGGCCGACCAAAAACATTCAGTACTTC. This gives the protein CASSQDALAGGPTKNIQYF.

The rearrangement uses TRBV4-1 and TRBJ1-2; D perhaps matches TRBD1 (6 bases). Germline CDR1 is MGHRA and CDR2 is YSYEKL. Trimming cost V 4 bases and J 1 base, with 16 bases left between them. The CDR3 contains 16 residues. CDR3 in DNA: TGCGCCAGCAGCCCTGGGGGCCTATTAATTAACTATGGCTACACCTTC. This encodes CASSPGGLLINYGYTF.

The gene calls are TRBV28 and TRBJ2-7; D is ambiguous. The CDR3 is 14 residues long. From germline, CDR1 is MDHEN and CDR2 SYDVKM. Deletions cut 5 bases from V and 2 bases from J, with 13 bases between. The CDR3 sequence: CASSPVGDTYEQYF. CDR3 DNA sequence: TGTGCCAGCAGTCCGGTGGGTGACACCTACGAGCAGTACTTC. The entire variable domain, with the rest obtained from reference TRBV28 and TRBJ2-7, is as follows: DVKVTQSSRYLVKRTGEKVFLECVQDMDHENMFWYRQDPGLGLRLIYFSYDVKMKEKGDIPEGYSVSREKKERFSLILESASTNQTSMYLCASSPVGDTYEQYFGPGTRLTVT.

V gene TRBV11-3 combines with J gene TRBJ1-1; possibly TRBD1 for D (5 bases). In germline, CDR1 is SGHNT, CDR2 YENEEA. CDR3 size: 13 residues. The V gene lost 4 bases and the J gene lost 1 base, with 7 bases spanning the gap. This chain's CDR3 is CASSSQANTEAFF. As DNA, the CDR3 is TGTGCCAGCAGCTCACAGGCGAACACTGAAGCTTTCTTT.

The chain links TRBV7-2 to TRBJ1-4, with TRBD1 matching 9 bases. The V segment lost 3 bases and the J segment 5 bases; nucleotides outside the gene matches: 4. Looked up from germline, CDR1 is SGHTA and CDR2 is FQGNSA. This CDR3 contains 15 residues. CDR3 in DNA: TGTGCCAGCAGCTTTGCCGGGACAGGGAATGAAAAACTGTTTTTT. Amino acid sequence: CASSFAGTGNEKLFF.

This clone was observed a single time. V gene TRBV5-1 combines with J gene TRBJ2-1, with 8 bases fitting TRBD1. The CDR3 spans 16 residues. Per germline, CDR1 SGHRS and CDR2 YFSETQ. Trimming at V came to 3 bases and at J to 5 bases, leaving 10 bases not matched to a gene. CDR3 bases: TGCGCCAGCAGCTGGTTAGGACAGGGTACAGACAATGAGCAGTTCTTC. It codes for CASSWLGQGTDNEQFF.

The chain couples TRBV5-1 to TRBJ1-5, with TRBD1 matching over 10 bases. This CDR3 comprises 15 residues. The V segment lost 2 bases and the J segment 7 bases; nucleotides outside the gene matches: 6. Germline CDR1 reads SGHRS; CDR2 reads YFSETQ. The CDR3 sequence: CASSFGTGERQPQHF. The CDR3 DNA follows: TGCGCCAGCAGCTTCGGGACAGGGGAACGCCAGCCCCAGCATTTT.

The rearrangement uses TRBV6-2 or TRBV6-3 and TRBJ2-2, with TRBD1 matching 7 bases. V shed 0 bases and J 3 bases; nucleotides not matched to a gene: 10. The CDR3 contains 18 residues. In germline, CDR1 is MNHEY, CDR2 SVGEGT. CDR3 DNA sequence: TGTGCCAGCAGTTACTCGTTCCGACAGGGCAGTTACACCGGGGAGCTGTTTTTT. Translated, it gives CASSYSFRQGSYTGELFF.

The CDR3 DNA follows: TGTGCCAGCAGTGAAAACAGGGGCACCGGGGAGCTGTTTTTT. Residues: CASSENRGTGELFF. V and J are TRBV2 and TRBJ2-2; 7 bases fit TRBD1. Germline CDR1 SNHLY, CDR2 FYNNEI. The CDR3 spans 14 residues. Germline trimming cut 2 bases from V and 4 bases from J; bases unmatched to any gene: 1. Full variable domain (remainder filled in from reference TRBV2 and TRBJ2-2): EPEVTQTPSHQVTQMGQEVILRCVPISNHLYFYWYRQILGQKVEFLVSFYNNEISEKSEIFDDQFSVERPDGSNFTLKIRSTKLEDSAMYFCASSENRGTGELFFGEGSRLTVL.

The genes are TRBV5-8 and TRBJ1-5, with TRBD1 matching over 9 bases. The CDR3 loop spans 18 amino acids. V lost 0 bases, J lost 0 bases, and 7 bases stayed unmatched. CDR1 and CDR2 (germline): SGHTS, YDEGEE. CDR3: CASSLGQGDLYSNQPQHF. Here the CDR3 DNA reads TGTGCCAGCAGCTTGGGACAGGGGGACCTTTATAGCAATCAGCCCCAGCATTTT.

The chain links TRBV7-9 to TRBJ2-1; D is ambiguous. Germline V CDR1 and CDR2: SEHNR, FQNEAQ (reference sequence). V lost 4 bases, J lost 6 bases, and 7 bases lay in between. This CDR3 region has 12 residues. As DNA, the CDR3 is TGTGCCAGCAGCTCCCCCATCAATGAGCAGTTCTTC. Amino acid sequence: CASSSPINEQFF.

The chain has TRBV19 and TRBJ2-7, with 7 bases that match TRBD2. V was clipped by 4 bases and J by 2 bases; unmatched bases: 14. The CDR3 consists of 17 residues. Looked up from germline, CDR1 is LNHDA and CDR2 is SQIVND (reference sequence). The CDR3 nucleotides read TGTGCCAGTAGTACTCCTATCAGCGGGGAAAGGACCTACGAGCAGTACTTC. Translation: CASSTPISGERTYEQYF.

This clone was picked up one time. V usage is TRBV27 and J usage is TRBJ2-6; 9 nucleotides line up with TRBD1. Germline V gene data show CDR1 as MNHEY and CDR2 as SMNVEV (reference sequence). Trimming removed 4 bases from V and 0 bases from J; junction bases left unmatched: 10. The CDR3 spans 19 residues. CDR3 protein: CASSSGTGTLSSGANVLTF. The CDR3 DNA follows: TGTGCCAGCAGTTCCGGGACAGGGACACTGAGCTCTGGGGCCAACGTCCTGACTTTC.

The chain has TRBV9 and TRBJ2-1; 8 nucleotides line up with TRBD1. Germline V gives CDR1 SGDLS, CDR2 YYNGEE. CDR3 length equals 14 residues. Germline trimming cut 3 bases from V and 8 bases from J; bases unmatched to any gene: 7. The CDR3 DNA is TGTGCCAGCAGCGGTAGCAGGGGGCCCGATGAGCAGTTCTTC. It encodes CASSGSRGPDEQFF.

V gene TRBV7-9 combines with J gene TRBJ1-1, with D hard to call. V dropped 5 bases and J dropped 4 bases, with 14 bases sitting between them. The CDR3 loop spans 14 amino acids. CDR1 and CDR2 (germline): SEHNR, FQNEAQ (reference sequence). The DNA of the CDR3 is TGTGCCAGCAGCGAGCTCCAACTTGCCACTGAAGCTTTCTTT. It codes for CASSELQLATEAFF.

This clone has only one observation. The genes are TRBV5-5 and TRBJ1-1; 7 bases are shared with TRBD1. CDR3 length: 14 residues. Germline V CDR1 and CDR2: SGHKS, YYEKEE (reference sequence). V lost 5 bases to trimming and J lost 1 base; unmatched junction nucleotides: 5. The CDR3 DNA is TGTGCCAGCAGTTCCGGGACAGCGAACACTGAAGCTTTCTTT. It yields the protein CASSSGTANTEAFF.

This chain connects TRBV11-2 to TRBJ2-5; the match to TRBD2 covers 12 bases. Germline assignment: CDR1 SGHAT and CDR2 FQNNGV. The junction had 5 bases not matched to a gene; V was cut back by 5 bases and J by 1 base. CDR3 size: 16 residues. The CDR3 DNA is TGTGCCAGCAGCACCGGGACTAGCGGGCGCCAAGAGACCCAGTACTTC. Translation gives CASSTGTSGRQETQYF.

This rearrangement joins TRBV19 to TRBJ2-7, with TRBD1 identical over 7 bases. The CDR3 extends over 15 amino acids. Germline loops: CDR1 LNHDA, CDR2 SQIVND (reference sequence). J was trimmed by 6 bases and V by 5 bases; bases with no gene match: 13. CDR3 amino acids: CASSFSGTVTIEQYF. The CDR3 bases are TGTGCCAGTAGTTTCTCCGGGACAGTGACTATCGAGCAGTACTTC.

The rearrangement joins TRBV11-3 to TRBJ2-2; D uncertain. CDR1 and CDR2 from the germline V gene are SGHNT and YENEEA. The CDR3 loop spans 11 amino acids. Deletions cut 8 bases from V and 6 bases from J, with 7 bases between. The CDR3 coding sequence is TGTGCCAGCCGAGGCGCCGGGGAGCTGTTTTTT. Protein sequence: CASRGAGELFF.